This entry concerns a single T cell receptor beta chain. The record originates from a study of blood T cells in healthy people across ages. Sample-barcoded 5' priming and a J-beta primer mix drove a second PCR of roughly 6 to 12 cycles. TCRdb ran MiXCR on the 5' RACE reads and lists one entry per CDR3 protein. Here the sample spans hundreds of thousands of distinct CDR3 sequences, around 24% being singletons. CDR1 and CDR2 (germline): MGHRA, YSYEKL. The CDR3 totals 14 residues. With 3 bases removed from V and 2 bases from J, the gap between germline ends came to 11 bases. These data were likewise used in another study, on T cells of mothers and their children. As reported in that work: Each donor was one of three healthy Caucasian mothers or one of their six children. Slightly higher, non-significant overlap characterized related mother-child pairs relative to unrelated pairs.

The sequence was collected from a boy younger than 18 in good health. The rearrangement uses TRBV4-1 and TRBJ2-7; perhaps TRBD1 as D (5 bases). What was sequenced was blood. The CDR3 spells CASSQTVFAYEQYF. The DNA for the CDR3 is TGCGCCAGCAGCCAGACAGTTTTTGCCTACGAGCAGTACTTC.